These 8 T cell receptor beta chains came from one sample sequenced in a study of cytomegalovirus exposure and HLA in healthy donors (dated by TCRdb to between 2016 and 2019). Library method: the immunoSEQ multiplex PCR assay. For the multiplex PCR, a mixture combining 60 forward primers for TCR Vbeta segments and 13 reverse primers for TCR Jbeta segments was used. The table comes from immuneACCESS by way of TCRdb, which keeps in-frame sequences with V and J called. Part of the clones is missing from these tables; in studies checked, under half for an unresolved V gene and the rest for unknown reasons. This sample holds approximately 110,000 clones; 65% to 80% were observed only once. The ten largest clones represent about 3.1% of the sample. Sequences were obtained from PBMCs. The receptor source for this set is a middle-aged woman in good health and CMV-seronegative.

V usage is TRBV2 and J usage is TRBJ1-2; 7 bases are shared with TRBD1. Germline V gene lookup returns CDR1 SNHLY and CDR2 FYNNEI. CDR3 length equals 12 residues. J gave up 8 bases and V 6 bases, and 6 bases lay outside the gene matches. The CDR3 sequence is CASRGDSDGYTF. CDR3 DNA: TGTGCCAGCAGGGGGGACAGCGACGGCTACACCTTC.

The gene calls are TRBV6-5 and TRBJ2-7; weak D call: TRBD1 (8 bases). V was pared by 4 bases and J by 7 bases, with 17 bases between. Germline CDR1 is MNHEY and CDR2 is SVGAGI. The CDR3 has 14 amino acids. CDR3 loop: CASSLTGEGGEQYF. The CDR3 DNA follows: TGTGCCAGCAGTTTGACAGGGGAGGGGGGGGAGCAGTACTTC.

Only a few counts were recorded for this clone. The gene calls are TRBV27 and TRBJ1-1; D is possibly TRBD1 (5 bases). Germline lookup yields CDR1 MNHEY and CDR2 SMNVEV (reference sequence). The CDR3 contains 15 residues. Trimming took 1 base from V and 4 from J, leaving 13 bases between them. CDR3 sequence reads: CASSLLGRVGTEAFF. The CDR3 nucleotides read TGTGCCAGCAGTTTATTGGGCAGGGTGGGCACTGAAGCTTTCTTT.

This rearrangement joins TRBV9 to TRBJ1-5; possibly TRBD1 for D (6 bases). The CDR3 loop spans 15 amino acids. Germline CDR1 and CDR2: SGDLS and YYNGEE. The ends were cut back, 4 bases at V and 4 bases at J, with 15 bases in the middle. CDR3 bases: TGTGCCAGCAGCTCAACGACAGGCCAAAATCAGCCCCAGCATTTT. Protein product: CASSSTTGQNQPQHF. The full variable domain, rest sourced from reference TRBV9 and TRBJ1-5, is DSGVTQTPKHLITATGQRVTLRCSPRSGDLSVYWYQQSLDQGLQFLIQYYNGEERAKGNILERFSAQQFPDLHSELNLSSLELGDSALYFCASSSTTGQNQPQHFGDGTRLSIL.

Here the CDR3 DNA reads TGCAGCTCGGGGGATAGTAACACTGAAGCTTTCTTT. Translated: CSSGDSNTEAFF. The chain carries TRBV29-1 and TRBJ1-1; possibly TRBD1 for D (5 bases). V was trimmed by 8 bases and J by 2 bases, leaving 12 bases between them. Germline CDR1 SQVTM, CDR2 ANQGSEA. CDR3 length: 12 amino acids.

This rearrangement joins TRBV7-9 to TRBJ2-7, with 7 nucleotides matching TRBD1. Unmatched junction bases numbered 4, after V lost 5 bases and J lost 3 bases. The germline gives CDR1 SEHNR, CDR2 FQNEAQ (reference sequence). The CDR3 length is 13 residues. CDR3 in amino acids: CASSPGDSYEQYF. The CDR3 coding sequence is TGTGCCAGCAGCCCCGGGGACAGCTACGAGCAGTACTTC. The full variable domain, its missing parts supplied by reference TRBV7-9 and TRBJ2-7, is DTGVSQNPRHKITKRGQNVTFRCDPISEHNRLYWYRQTLGQGPEFLTYFQNEAQLEKSRLLSDRFSAERPKGSFSTLEIQRTEQGDSAMYLCASSPGDSYEQYFGPGTRLTVT.

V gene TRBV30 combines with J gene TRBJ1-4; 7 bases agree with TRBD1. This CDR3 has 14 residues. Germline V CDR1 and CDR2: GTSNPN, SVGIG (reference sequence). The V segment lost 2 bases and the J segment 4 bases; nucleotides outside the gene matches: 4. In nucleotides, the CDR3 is TGTGCCTGGAGTTGGGCAGGGGGTAATGAAAAACTGTTTTTT. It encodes CAWSWAGGNEKLFF.

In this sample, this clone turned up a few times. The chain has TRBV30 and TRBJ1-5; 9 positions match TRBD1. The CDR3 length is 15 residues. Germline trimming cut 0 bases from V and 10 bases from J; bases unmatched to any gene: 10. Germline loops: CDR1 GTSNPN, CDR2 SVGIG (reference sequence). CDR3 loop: CAWSVKGTGSEPQHF. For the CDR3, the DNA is TGTGCCTGGAGTGTAAAGGGGACAGGGAGTGAACCCCAGCATTTT.